The 2 T cell receptor beta chains in this list originate from one sample, sequenced in a study of blood T cell repertoires in COVID-19. Assay: immunoSEQ multiplex PCR; the TCRdb copy retains only in-frame clones and omits some. The sample contains 150,000 to 200,000 clones, approximately 87% of which appear only once. Sequenced input: peripheral blood. These receptors all stem from a woman between 18 and 30 years old who had recovered from COVID-19.

Turning to this clone: Germline is not matched at one junction end, which may reflect a read error. The chain links TRBV2 to TRBJ1-5; maybe TRBD1 (5 bases). From germline, CDR1 is SNHLY and CDR2 FYNNEI. This CDR3 is 16 amino acids long. CDR3 nucleotides: TGTGCCAGCAGGGAAGGGGTAGGGGCTCGTAATCAGCCCCAGCATTTT. The encoded protein is CASREGVGARNQPQHF.

This clone has a single count. This sequence joins TRBV7-9 and TRBJ2-7, with 7 nucleotides matching TRBD1. From germline, CDR1 is SEHNR and CDR2 FQNEAQ (reference sequence). Trimming at V came to 3 bases and at J to 0 bases, leaving 8 bases not matched to a gene. There are 16 residues in the CDR3. Written as DNA, the CDR3 is TGTGCCAGCAGCTTGGTGGGACAGTCTATCTCCTACGAGCAGTACTTC. The encoded protein is CASSLVGQSISYEQYF.